Below, 9 T cell receptor beta chains from the same sample are listed, as sequenced in a study of T cells in Graves' hyperthyroidism and ophthalmopathy. TCR beta CDR3 region amplification was performed from RNA transcripts. First-round RT-PCR targeting the TCR CDR3 was performed with the HTBI primer set. TCRdb redid the calling of the multiplex PCR reads with MiXCR, one entry per CDR3 protein. The sample has approximately 620,000 distinct CDR3 sequences, approximately 15% seen once. Sequencing was done on a sample of blood. The receptors shown here come from a woman in her thirties with Graves' hyperthyroidism that later progressed to Graves' ophthalmopathy.

There are a few counts of this clonotype. The chain couples TRBV6-1 to TRBJ1-4; 8 positions match TRBD1. Trimming cost V 7 bases and J 8 bases; bases outside gene matches: 12. This CDR3 comprises 15 residues. Germline V gene data show CDR1 as MNHNS and CDR2 as SASEGT. CDR3 sequence reads: CASTQMGTGSEKLFF. DNA of the CDR3: TGTGCCAGCACCCAGATGGGGACAGGTAGCGAAAAACTGTTTTTT.

This clonotype was observed many times. The rearrangement uses TRBV2 and TRBJ2-2; 7 bases fit TRBD2. Germline-derived CDR1 and CDR2 are SNHLY and FYNNEI. The V gene end was trimmed by 6 bases and the J gene end by 4 bases; junction bases not matched to a gene: 11. This CDR3 comprises 16 residues. CDR3 amino acids: CASRPGLDSSTGELFF. Here the CDR3 DNA reads TGTGCCAGCAGACCAGGACTAGATTCAAGCACCGGGGAGCTGTTTTTT.

This clonotype came up a few times. J is TRBJ2-7 and V is TRBV4-1; 8 positions agree with TRBD2. Per germline, CDR1 MGHRA and CDR2 YSYEKL. The CDR3 extends over 16 amino acids. V gave up 1 base and J gave up 2 bases; unmatched junction bases: 7. CDR3 nucleotides: TGCGCCAGCAGCCAAGTTAGCGGGGATAAGACCTACGAGCAGTACTTC. It codes for CASSQVSGDKTYEQYF.

This chain connects TRBV12-3 or TRBV12-4 to TRBJ2-7, with TRBD2 matching 10 bases. The CDR3 length is 15 residues. J was trimmed by 3 bases and V by 5 bases; bases with no gene match: 7. The CDR3 nucleotides read TGTGCCAGCAGTCCGCGACTAGCGGGCCACTACGAGCAGTACTTC. Residues: CASSPRLAGHYEQYF.

This clonotype was seen ten or more times. The chain employs TRBV6-5 and TRBJ2-7, with D perhaps being TRBD1 or TRBD2 (5 bases each). Trimming cost V 2 bases and J 2 bases, with 7 bases left between them. The CDR3 consists of 13 residues. Germline lookup yields CDR1 MNHEY and CDR2 SVGAGI. In nucleotides, the CDR3 is TGTGCCAGCAGTTACGGGACGCCCTACGAGCAGTACTTC. Translated: CASSYGTPYEQYF.

There are many counts of this clonotype. The V call is TRBV28, the J call TRBJ1-4, with a possible D match to TRBD1 (5 bases). The germline CDR1 and CDR2 sequences are MDHEN and SYDVKM. The length of the CDR3 is 18 residues. The ends were cut back, 5 bases at V and 0 bases at J, with 19 bases in the middle. CDR3 sequence reads: CASSVAPAWGTTNEKLFF. Written as DNA, the CDR3 is TGTGCCAGCAGTGTTGCCCCTGCTTGGGGGACAACTAATGAAAAACTGTTTTTT.

This clonotype was found many times. The rearrangement uses TRBV2 and TRBJ2-6, with 13 bases lining up with TRBD2. This CDR3 comprises 18 residues. V dropped 6 bases and J dropped 2; count of bases not matched to a gene: 7. Germline CDR1 and CDR2: SNHLY and FYNNEI. The chain's CDR3 is CASRLGTSGETGANVLTF. The CDR3 DNA is TGTGCCAGCAGGCTCGGGACTAGCGGGGAAACTGGGGCCAACGTCCTGACTTTC.

The chain joins TRBV20-1 to TRBJ2-7; D is uncertain. Trimming removed 6 bases from V and 6 bases from J, with 18 bases in between. Germline loops: CDR1 DFQATT, CDR2 SNEGSKA (reference sequence). The CDR3 is 13 amino acids. The CDR3 nucleotides are TGCAGTGCCACGAAACCCCAGCCCCTCGAGCAGTACTTC. Amino acid sequence: CSATKPQPLEQYF.

This clonotype appeared a few times. The rearrangement links TRBV19 to TRBJ2-1; the match to TRBD1 covers 11 bases. This CDR3 spans 18 amino acids. Germline values: CDR1 LNHDA, CDR2 SQIVND (reference sequence). V dropped 5 bases and J dropped 7; count of bases not matched to a gene: 16. The chain's CDR3 is CASSPRTGGDPRWNEQFF. CDR3 sequence (DNA): TGTGCCAGTAGTCCACGGACAGGGGGCGACCCGAGGTGGAATGAGCAGTTCTTC.